Listed below are T cell receptor beta chains from one sample, sequenced in a study of human T cells and chemical hapten exposure. MiXCR, applied by TCRdb to the RACE reads, yields one record per CDR3 protein. This table holds approximately 71,000 distinct CDR3 sequences, approximately 10% found once. The material was whole blood, obtained in connection with sensitization to the hapten diphenylcyclopropenone (DPC). The receptor source for this set is a woman aged 45-59 years with alopecia areata. Some clones in this sample may be carry-over from other donors' samples. Both conserved end residues are part of each CDR3. Fields, in order: clone size, D gene, V gene, J gene, CDR3 DNA, CDR3 protein. A D gene is named only where the DNA matches it firmly. Only some rows state a clone size, as once, few, many or a class for expanded clones.

-	TRBD1	TRBV19	TRBJ1-5	TGTGCCAGTAGTACGGACAGGGTACAGCAGCCCCAGCATTTT	CASSTDRVQQPQHF
-	TRBD1	TRBV28	TRBJ2-7	TGTGCCAGCAGTTTTCCCCGGACAGGGGGCTACGAGCAGTACTTC	CASSFPRTGGYEQYF
-	TRBD1	TRBV18	TRBJ1-5	TGTGCCAGCTCAGACAGGGCCGGAGCCCATCACCCCCAGCATTTT	CASSDRAGAHHPQHF
-	-	TRBV7-2	TRBJ1-3	TGTGCCAGCAGCCAATTAGGAAACACCATATATTTT	CASSQLGNTIYF
-	TRBD2	TRBV20-1	TRBJ2-7	TGCAGTGCCGGTCCTAGCGGGAGGGTGAGCTCCTACGAGCAGTACTTC	CSAGPSGRVSSYEQYF
few	-	TRBV12-3/TRBV12-4	TRBJ2-1	TGTGCCAGCAGACCAAGGGGAGATACCAGCTCCTACAATGAGCAGTTCTTC	CASRPRGDTSSYNEQFF
many	-	TRBV7-2	TRBJ2-5	TGTGCCAGCAGCTGGCACCAAACCGCAGGGACCCAGTACTTC	CASSWHQTAGTQYF
-	TRBD1	TRBV3-1	TRBJ1-1	TGTGCCAGCAGCCTACGGGACAGGCGGGACACTGAAGCTTTCTTT	CASSLRDRRDTEAFF
-	-	TRBV29-1	TRBJ2-2	TGCAGCGTTGGATCCCCCTCGGCCGTAACCGGGGAGCTGTTTTTT	CSVGSPSAVTGELFF
many	-	TRBV3-1	TRBJ2-5	TGTGCCAGCAGCCAAGATCAAAAGACCCAGTACTTC	CASSQDQKTQYF
many	-	TRBV4-1	TRBJ1-5	TGCGCCAGCAGCCAAGAGGGGGGCATTAGCAATCAGCCCCAGCATTTT	CASSQEGGISNQPQHF
many	TRBD1	TRBV6-5	TRBJ1-4	TGTGCCAGCAGAAGACAGGGTAGGGATGAAAAACTGTTTTTT	CASRRQGRDEKLFF
-	-	TRBV15	TRBJ1-2	TGTGCCACCAGCAGAGATCCCCATCCCGGAGGCTATGGCTACACCTTC	CATSRDPHPGGYGYTF
-	-	TRBV2	TRBJ2-7	TGTGCCAGCAGTGCATTCGGGGCATCAATGGTCGAGCAGTACTTC	CASSAFGASMVEQYF
many	-	TRBV5-1	TRBJ2-1	TGCGCCAGCAGCTTGGTGACCCTCAATGAGCAGTTCTTC	CASSLVTLNEQFF
-	-	TRBV9	TRBJ1-2	TGTGCCAGCAGCGTAGGTACCTATGGCTACACCTTC	CASSVGTYGYTF
many	-	TRBV6-1	TRBJ2-7	TGTGCCAGCAGTGAAAGCCAGGGGGGACTCTACGAGCAGTACTTC	CASSESQGGLYEQYF
-	-	TRBV2	TRBJ1-1	TGTGCCAGCAGAGGCGGCAGTGAAGCTTTCTTT	CASRGGSEAFF
many	TRBD2	TRBV18	TRBJ2-7	TGTGCCAGCTCCCTCTCTAGCGGGCACTACGAGCAGTACTTC	CASSLSSGHYEQYF
many	-	TRBV29-1	TRBJ1-1	TGCAGCGTGGACCCGTACACTGAAGCTTTCTTT	CSVDPYTEAFF
many	TRBD2	TRBV5-1	TRBJ2-7	TGCGCCAGCAGCCCGCGCTCTAGCGGAGTCTACGAGCAGTACTTC	CASSPRSSGVYEQYF
many	-	TRBV11-2	TRBJ2-3	TGTGCCAGCAGCTTGCAACAGGGTACGCAGTATTTT	CASSLQQGTQYF
few	-	TRBV4-3	TRBJ2-3	TGCGCCAGCAGCCAAGGACCACGGGGGCCAGAGGTGGCAGATACGCAGTATTTT	CASSQGPRGPEVADTQYF
many	-	TRBV7-2	TRBJ1-1	TGTGCCAGCAGCTTATCAGGCGGAATGAACACTGAAGCTTTCTTT	CASSLSGGMNTEAFF
few	-	TRBV4-1	TRBJ1-5	TGCGCCAGCAGCCAAGCTAGGACGGGGTATAGCAATCAGCCCCAGCATTTT	CASSQARTGYSNQPQHF
few	TRBD2	TRBV7-2	TRBJ2-3	TGTGCCAGCAGCCCGAGACTAGCGGGGGAAGATACGCAGTATTTT	CASSPRLAGEDTQYF
few	TRBD1	TRBV12-3/TRBV12-4	TRBJ1-5	TGTGCCAGCAGGGGGACAGCTTCCAATCAGCCCCAGCATTTT	CASRGTASNQPQHF
few	-	TRBV28	TRBJ1-5	TGTGCCAGCAGTTTATCCCTAAGCCATCAGCCCCAGCATTTT	CASSLSLSHQPQHF
-	TRBD2	TRBV29-1	TRBJ2-1	TGCAGCCTGAAGGGAGCGGGAACCTACAATGAGCAGTTCTTC	CSLKGAGTYNEQFF
-	-	TRBV7-9	TRBJ1-1	TGTGCCAGCAGCTTCGCAGGGGTAAGCACTGAAGCTTTCTTT	CASSFAGVSTEAFF
many	-	TRBV2	TRBJ1-3	TGTGCCAGCAGCGGGCAAAGGGGCTCTGGAAACACCATATATTTT	CASSGQRGSGNTIYF
many	-	TRBV5-6	TRBJ2-2	TGTGCCAGCAGCTTCGGGGCACACGACACCGGGGAGCTGTTTTTT	CASSFGAHDTGELFF
few	-	TRBV4-3	TRBJ1-2	TGCGCCAGCAGCCAAGAAAGAACAAGTAACTATGGCTACACCTTC	CASSQERTSNYGYTF
-	-	TRBV6-5	TRBJ1-1	TGTGCCAGCAGTTACTCGTGGCCCACTGAAGCTTTCTTT	CASSYSWPTEAFF
-	-	TRBV11-2	TRBJ2-2	TGTGCCAGCAGCCTCGGCGGCATCCAAGGGACCGGCGGGGAGCTGTTTTTT	CASSLGGIQGTGGELFF
-	-	TRBV19	TRBJ2-2	TGTGCCAGTAGTATCGGCGGCAACACCGGGGAGCTGTTTTTT	CASSIGGNTGELFF
-	-	TRBV4-1	TRBJ1-2	TGCACCAGCAGCCTGGACGGTTACTATGGCTACACCTTC	CTSSLDGYYGYTF
few	-	TRBV7-8	TRBJ1-4	TGTGCCAGCAGCCCCCCCCTAGGAGGAACTAATGAAAAACTGTTTTTT	CASSPPLGGTNEKLFF